This section outlines one T cell receptor (beta chain) sequence together with its context. The data stem from a study of blood T cell repertoires in COVID-19. Study at large: Samples came from the United States, Italy and Spain, spanning acute and convalescent COVID-19. T cells, B-cell-depleted T cells, or PBMCs provided the cDNA or gDNA that served as material.

The authors' processing: Amplified reference gene primers provided the basis for estimating nucleated cell counts. Measured with immunoSEQ multiplex PCR; TCRdb has only the in-frame clones, and not every one. Clone size and the V and J calls come from that table; the DNA yielded D and trimming. The repertoire includes 50,000 to 70,000 clones, about 88% of them detected once, and about 7% sits in the top ten. Germline V gene data show CDR1 as MDHEN and CDR2 as SYDVKM. There are 16 residues in the CDR3. Deletions cut 6 bases from V and 0 bases from J, with 12 bases between. The material sequenced was peripheral blood. The gene calls are TRBV28 and TRBJ1-6; no definite D call. The clonotype comes from a human donor with active COVID-19. The donor label of this sample is uncertain. The CDR3 DNA reads TGTGCCAGCAGCTGGCTGGGGAGCTCCTATAATTCACCCCTCCACTTT. As protein: CASSWLGSSYNSPLHF.